Each of the 13 T cell receptor beta chains below was sequenced from the same sample in a study of identifying expanded T cells in peripheral blood. Generated by immunoSEQ multiplex PCR, the TCRdb table keeps only in-frame clones and is missing some. The sample contains tens of thousands of clones, around 84% of which appear only once. Material for sequencing was blood. The receptors shown here come from a person between 18 and 70 years old in good health.

J is TRBJ1-4 and V is TRBV19, with D possibly TRBD1 on 5 matching bases. CDR3 length: 15 amino acids. The germline gives CDR1 LNHDA, CDR2 SQIVND (reference sequence). V was trimmed by 4 bases and J by 8 bases, leaving 17 bases between them. The CDR3 loop is CASSTSGGTKEKLFF. CDR3 coding DNA: TGTGCCAGTAGTACCTCAGGTGGGACGAAGGAAAAACTGTTTTTT.

This clone has just one count. The V gene is TRBV7-2, the J gene TRBJ2-7; 8 bases agree with TRBD2. V dropped 0 bases and J dropped 0; count of bases not matched to a gene: 4. The V gene's germline CDR1 is SGHTA and CDR2 FQGNSA. The CDR3 covers 16 residues. The CDR3 loop is CASSLAGLGPSYEQYF. Written as DNA, the CDR3 is TGTGCCAGCAGCTTAGCGGGACTAGGCCCCTCCTACGAGCAGTACTTC.

The J gene is TRBJ2-5, the V gene TRBV27; either TRBD1 or TRBD2 may fit D (5 bases each). The CDR3 contains 14 residues. Trimming shortened V by 8 bases and J by 7 bases, and 20 bases separated the two germline ends. Germline CDR1 is MNHEY and CDR2 is SMNVEV (reference sequence). CDR3 protein: CASVGLRSGGTQYF. DNA for the CDR3: TGTGCCAGCGTTGGGCTCCGCTCTGGGGGGACCCAGTACTTC.

The chain couples TRBV29-1 to TRBJ1-5, with D possibly matching TRBD1 (5 bases). The ends were cut back, 4 bases at V and 0 bases at J, with 13 bases in the middle. The germline V gene has CDR1 SQVTM and CDR2 ANQGSEA. The CDR3 has 15 residues. Here the CDR3 DNA reads TGCAGCGTTGTGGGGCAGGTCCGTAGCAATCAGCCCCAGCATTTT. Translation gives CSVVGQVRSNQPQHF.

The J gene is TRBJ2-5, the V gene TRBV14; 10 nucleotides agree with TRBD2. From germline, CDR1 is SGHDN and CDR2 FVKESK. The J segment lost 3 bases and the V segment lost 0 bases, leaving 13 bases of the junction unmatched. The CDR3 sequence is 19 residues long. As DNA, the CDR3 is TGTGCCAGCAGCCAAGATCAGTATCGAGGACTAGCGGAAGAAGAGACCCAGTACTTC. Translating it yields CASSQDQYRGLAEEETQYF. Looking up the rest from reference TRBV14 and TRBJ2-5 gives the full variable domain: EAGVTQFPSHSVIEKGQTVTLRCDPISGHDNLYWYRRVMGKEIKFLLHFVKESKQDESGMPNNRFLAERTGGTYSTLKVQPAELEDSGVYFCASSQDQYRGLAEEETQYFGPGTRLLVL.

A single count supports this clone. V is TRBV7-2 and J is TRBJ1-1; 8 bases map to TRBD1. Germline CDR1 and CDR2: SGHTA and FQGNSA. The trim removed 5 bases at V and 4 bases at J, leaving 9 bases unmatched. This CDR3 region has 15 residues. The CDR3 nucleotides read TGTGCCAGCAGCGCAGTGACAGGGGTTGGCACTGAAGCTTTCTTT. Protein: CASSAVTGVGTEAFF. Full variable domain (remainder filled in from reference TRBV7-2 and TRBJ1-1): GAGVSQSPSNKVTEKGKDVELRCDPISGHTALYWYRQSLGQGLEFLIYFQGNSAPDKSGLPSDRFSAERTGGSVSTLTIQRTQQEDSAVYLCASSAVTGVGTEAFFGQGTRLTVV.

This clone was seen only once. The V and J genes are TRBV19 and TRBJ2-1; 8 bases map to TRBD2. CDR1 is LNHDA and CDR2 is SQIVND in the germline V gene (reference sequence). Trimming took 5 bases from V and 2 from J; bases not matched to a gene: 8. This CDR3 comprises 16 residues. The DNA for the CDR3 is TGTGCCAGTAGTGTAAATAGCGGGGCCACCTACAATGAGCAGTTCTTC. Translated, it gives CASSVNSGATYNEQFF.

V gene TRBV11-3 combines with J gene TRBJ1-1, with D perhaps TRBD1 (6 bases). CDR1 is SGHNT, CDR2 YENEEA, per germline. This CDR3 is built from 12 residues. Trimming removed 5 bases at V and 8 bases at J, with 12 bases between. The CDR3 loop is CASSKDRREAFF. The CDR3 coding sequence is TGTGCCAGCAGCAAGGACAGAAGAGAAGCTTTCTTT.

The rearrangement links TRBV7-8 to TRBJ1-2, with a tentative D call TRBD1 (5 bases). There are 14 residues in the CDR3. The ends were cut back, 3 bases at V and 2 bases at J, with 10 bases in the middle. Per the germline V gene, CDR1 is SGHVS and CDR2 is FQNEAQ. CDR3 DNA sequence: TGTGCCAGCAGCTTCACCCAGGGAAACTATGGCTACACCTTC. Protein sequence: CASSFTQGNYGYTF. Variable domain in full (rest from reference TRBV7-8 and TRBJ1-2): GAGVSQSPRYKVAKRGQDVALRCDPISGHVSLFWYQQALGQGPEFLTYFQNEAQLDKSGLPSDRFFAERPEGSVSTLKIQRTQQEDSAVYLCASSFTQGNYGYTFGSGTRLTVV.

The chain is built from TRBV10-3 and TRBJ1-1, with D possibly matching TRBD1 (5 bases). The germline V gene has CDR1 ENHRY and CDR2 SYGVKD. Trimming left V 8 bases short and J 3 bases short, with 13 bases between. The CDR3 runs 13 residues. The CDR3 DNA follows: TGTGCCATCCGGGACGAAGGTGACACTGAAGCTTTCTTT. Its protein is CAIRDEGDTEAFF.

The chain joins TRBV27 to TRBJ1-1; D unresolved. The germline CDR1 and CDR2 sequences are MNHEY and SMNVEV (reference sequence). Trimming removed 3 bases at V and 4 bases at J, with 9 bases between. There are 13 residues in the CDR3. Written as DNA, the CDR3 is TGTGCCAGCAGTTTGTGGGCTTCCACTGAAGCTTTCTTT. Translating it yields CASSLWASTEAFF.

The J gene is TRBJ1-2, the V gene TRBV10-3, with D possibly being TRBD1 (5 bases). The CDR3 length is 14 residues. Trimming shortened V by 2 bases and J by 4 bases, and 11 bases separated the two germline ends. The germline gives CDR1 ENHRY, CDR2 SYGVKD. CDR3 protein: CAISEGALVYGYTF. CDR3 coding DNA: TGTGCCATCAGTGAGGGGGCCCTCGTCTATGGCTACACCTTC.

This chain uses TRBV10-3 with TRBJ2-1, with D unresolved. The CDR3 sequence is 13 residues long. Germline CDR1 and CDR2: ENHRY and SYGVKD. V lost 5 bases and J 3 bases, leaving 8 bases between the germline ends. CDR3 in amino acids: CAISPDDYNEQFF. The CDR3 region has the DNA TGTGCCATCAGTCCGGACGACTACAATGAGCAGTTCTTC.